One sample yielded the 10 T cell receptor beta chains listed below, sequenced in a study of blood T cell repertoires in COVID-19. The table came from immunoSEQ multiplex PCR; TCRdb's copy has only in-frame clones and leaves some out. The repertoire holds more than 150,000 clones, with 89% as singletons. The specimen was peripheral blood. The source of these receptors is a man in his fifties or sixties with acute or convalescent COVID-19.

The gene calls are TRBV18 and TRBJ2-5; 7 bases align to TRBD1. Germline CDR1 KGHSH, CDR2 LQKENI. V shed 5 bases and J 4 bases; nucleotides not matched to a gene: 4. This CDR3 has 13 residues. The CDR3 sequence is CASSGRGRETQYF. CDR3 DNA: TGTGCCAGCTCAGGCAGGGGGAGAGAGACCCAGTACTTC.

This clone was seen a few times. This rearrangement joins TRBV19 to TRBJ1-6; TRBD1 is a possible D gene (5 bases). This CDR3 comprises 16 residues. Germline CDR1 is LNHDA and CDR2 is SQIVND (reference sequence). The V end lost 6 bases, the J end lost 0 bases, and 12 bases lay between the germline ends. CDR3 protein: CASSLQESSYNSPLHF. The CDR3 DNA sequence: TGTGCCAGTAGCCTACAGGAAAGCTCCTATAATTCACCCCTCCACTTT.

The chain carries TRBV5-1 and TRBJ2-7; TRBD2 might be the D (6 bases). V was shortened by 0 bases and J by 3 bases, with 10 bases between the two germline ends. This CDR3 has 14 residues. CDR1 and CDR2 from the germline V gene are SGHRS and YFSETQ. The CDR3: CASSLGDFGYEQYF. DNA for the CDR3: TGCGCCAGCAGCTTGGGGGACTTCGGCTACGAGCAGTACTTC.

In DNA form, the CDR3 reads TGTGCCAGCAGTTACGGCGGCCCCTACGAGCAGTACTTC. It specifies CASSYGGPYEQYF. V gene TRBV6-2 or TRBV6-3 combines with J gene TRBJ2-7; no firm D call. The CDR3 contains 13 residues. Germline CDR1 MNHEY, CDR2 SVGEGT. The V gene lost 2 bases and the J gene lost 2 bases, with 7 bases spanning the gap.

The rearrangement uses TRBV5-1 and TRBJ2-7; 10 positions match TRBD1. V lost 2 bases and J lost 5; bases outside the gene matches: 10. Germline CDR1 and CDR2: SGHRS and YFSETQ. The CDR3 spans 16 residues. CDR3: CASSLGPGQGSHEQYF. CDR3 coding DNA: TGCGCCAGCAGCTTAGGCCCGGGACAGGGGAGCCACGAGCAGTACTTC. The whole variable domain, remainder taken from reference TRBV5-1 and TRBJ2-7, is KAGVTQTPRYLIKTRGQQVTLSCSPISGHRSVSWYQQTPGQGLQFLFEYFSETQRNKGNFPGRFSGRQFSNSRSEMNVSTLELGDSALYLCASSLGPGQGSHEQYFGPGTRLTVT.

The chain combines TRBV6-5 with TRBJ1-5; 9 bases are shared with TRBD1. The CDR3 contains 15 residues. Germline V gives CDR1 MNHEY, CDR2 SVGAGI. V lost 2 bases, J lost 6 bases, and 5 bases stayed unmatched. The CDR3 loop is CASSYGQGTSQPQHF. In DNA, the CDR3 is TGTGCCAGCAGTTACGGACAGGGGACGAGTCAGCCCCAGCATTTT.

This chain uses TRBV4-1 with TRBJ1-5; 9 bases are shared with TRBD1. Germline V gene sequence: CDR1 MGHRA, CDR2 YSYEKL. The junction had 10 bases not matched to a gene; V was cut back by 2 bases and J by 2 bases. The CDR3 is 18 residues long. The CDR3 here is CASSQPGQGRLGNQPQHF. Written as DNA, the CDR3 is TGCGCCAGCAGCCAACCGGGACAGGGTCGGTTGGGCAATCAGCCCCAGCATTTT.

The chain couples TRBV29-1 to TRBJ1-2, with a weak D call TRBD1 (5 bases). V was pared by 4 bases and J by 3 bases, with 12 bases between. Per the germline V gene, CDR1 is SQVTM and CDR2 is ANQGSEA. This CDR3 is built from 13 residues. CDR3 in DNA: TGCAGCGTTGTACCCCAGGGTGACTATGGCTACACCTTC. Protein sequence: CSVVPQGDYGYTF.

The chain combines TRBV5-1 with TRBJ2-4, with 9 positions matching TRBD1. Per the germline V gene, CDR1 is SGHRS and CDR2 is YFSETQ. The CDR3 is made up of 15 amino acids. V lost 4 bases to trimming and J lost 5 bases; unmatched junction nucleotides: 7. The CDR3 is CASSKSDRGENIQYF. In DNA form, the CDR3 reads TGCGCCAGCAGCAAATCGGACAGGGGCGAAAACATTCAGTACTTC. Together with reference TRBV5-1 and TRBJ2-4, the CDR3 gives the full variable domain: KAGVTQTPRYLIKTRGQQVTLSCSPISGHRSVSWYQQTPGQGLQFLFEYFSETQRNKGNFPGRFSGRQFSNSRSEMNVSTLELGDSALYLCASSKSDRGENIQYFGAGTRLSVL.

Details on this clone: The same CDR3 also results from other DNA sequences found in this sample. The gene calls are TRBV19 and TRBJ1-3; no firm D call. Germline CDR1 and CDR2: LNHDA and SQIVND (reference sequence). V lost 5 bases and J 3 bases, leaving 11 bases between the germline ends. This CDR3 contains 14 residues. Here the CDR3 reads CASSGRTSGNTIYF. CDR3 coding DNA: TGTGCCAGTAGTGGGCGAACGAGTGGAAACACCATATATTTT.